What follows are 9 T cell receptor beta chains derived from one specimen sequenced in a study of shared T cell receptors in the human thymus (dated by TCRdb to the early 2020s). Receptor libraries were prepared by the immunoSEQ multiplex PCR assay. In TCRdb, the immuneACCESS table is reduced to in-frame sequences with V and J assigned. These tables do not hold every clone; where another copy was compared, an unresolved V gene accounts for under half, and the others remain unexplained. The sample profile shows some 640,000 clones; about 87% of them were found once. Of the sample, 0.0094% falls within the top ten clones. This sample was shared with a second study, whose subject was human thymus T cells.

Material: thymocytes. The receptors shown here come from a boy younger than two with a congenital heart defect. Donor details come from another sample of the same person, matched by shared clones.

The chain employs TRBV5-5 and TRBJ1-4, with 9 bases that match TRBD1. The length of the CDR3 is 17 residues. CDR1 and CDR2 from the germline V gene are SGHKS and YYEKEE (reference sequence). Trimming cost V 1 base and J 8 bases; bases outside gene matches: 12. The DNA for the CDR3 is TGTGCCAGCAGCTTGTGGAGCCGGGACAGGGTTGGAGAAAAACTGTTTTTT. Its protein is CASSLWSRDRVGEKLFF.

V usage is TRBV5-4 and J usage is TRBJ2-3; 9 nucleotides align to TRBD2. The CDR3 consists of 18 residues. Trimming took 0 bases from V and 0 from J; bases not matched to a gene: 8. From germline, CDR1 is SGHNT and CDR2 YYREEE (reference sequence). CDR3 sequence: CASSLAVAGAPSTDTQYF. The CDR3 nucleotides read TGTGCCAGCAGCTTGGCTGTAGCGGGAGCCCCTAGCACAGATACGCAGTATTTT.

The chain carries TRBV7-9 and TRBJ2-3, with 7 bases matching TRBD2. This CDR3 has 15 amino acids. With 5 bases clipped from V and 5 bases from J, the junction kept 10 bases outside the gene matches. Germline lookup yields CDR1 SEHNR and CDR2 FQNEAQ (reference sequence). CDR3 sequence (DNA): TGTGCCAGCAGCAGAAGACTAGCATCTAAAGATACGCAGTATTTT. Protein product: CASSRRLASKDTQYF. Complete variable domain (other parts from reference TRBV7-9 and TRBJ2-3): DTGVSQNPRHKITKRGQNVTFRCDPISEHNRLYWYRQTLGQGPEFLTYFQNEAQLEKSRLLSDRFSAERPKGSFSTLEIQRTEQGDSAMYLCASSRRLASKDTQYFGPGTRLTVL.

The chain is built from TRBV9 and TRBJ1-3, with 8 bases matching TRBD1. Trimming removed 2 bases from V and 2 bases from J; junction bases left unmatched: 9. Looked up from germline, CDR1 is SGDLS and CDR2 is YYNGEE. The CDR3 runs 17 residues. Here the CDR3 reads CASSVRNVTGAGNTIYF. The CDR3 nucleotides are TGTGCCAGCAGCGTCCGAAATGTGACAGGGGCTGGAAACACCATATATTTT. Drawing the rest from reference TRBV9 and TRBJ1-3, the complete variable domain is DSGVTQTPKHLITATGQRVTLRCSPRSGDLSVYWYQQSLDQGLQFLIQYYNGEERAKGNILERFSAQQFPDLHSELNLSSLELGDSALYFCASSVRNVTGAGNTIYFGEGSWLTVV.

The chain couples TRBV14 to TRBJ1-5; D remains ambiguous. Looked up from germline, CDR1 is SGHDN and CDR2 is FVKESK. The CDR3 is 16 amino acids. Trimming stripped 4 bases from V and 0 bases from J, with 13 bases between. The DNA for the CDR3 is TGTGCCAGCAGCCGAGAAATCTGTCGTAGCAATCAGCCCCAGCATTTT. Encoded protein: CASSREICRSNQPQHF. The entire variable domain, with the rest obtained from reference TRBV14 and TRBJ1-5, is as follows: EAGVTQFPSHSVIEKGQTVTLRCDPISGHDNLYWYRRVMGKEIKFLLHFVKESKQDESGMPNNRFLAERTGGTYSTLKVQPAELEDSGVYFCASSREICRSNQPQHFGDGTRLSIL.

This chain's CDR3 is CASSRYREGRGYEQYF. CDR3 bases: TGTGCCAGCAGCCGCTACCGGGAGGGCCGGGGCTACGAGCAGTACTTC. The V gene is TRBV7-6, the J gene TRBJ2-7; TRBD2 agrees at 8 bases. The V segment lost 5 bases and the J segment 3 bases; nucleotides outside the gene matches: 12. The V gene's germline CDR1 is SGHVS and CDR2 FNYEAQ. The CDR3 covers 16 residues.

The J gene is TRBJ2-1, the V gene TRBV28, with no clear D. CDR3 length: 14 residues. Trimming removed 5 bases at V and 6 bases at J, with 14 bases between. The V gene's germline CDR1 is MDHEN and CDR2 SYDVKM. As DNA, the CDR3 is TGTGCCAGCAGTCCTTATTGGCCCGCCAATGAGCAGTTCTTC. Translating gives CASSPYWPANEQFF.

The gene calls are TRBV7-6 and TRBJ2-7; TRBD1 aligns across 7 bases. This CDR3 is built from 17 residues. The V gene end was trimmed by 1 base and the J gene end by 3 bases; junction bases not matched to a gene: 12. Germline V gives CDR1 SGHVS, CDR2 FNYEAQ. The CDR3, as DNA: TGTGCCAGCAGCTTAGGCCACAAGGGCAGGGGGAGCTACGAGCAGTACTTC. The encoded protein is CASSLGHKGRGSYEQYF.

The chain has TRBV9 and TRBJ2-3; tentative D call: TRBD1 (5 bases). The CDR3 sequence is 13 residues long. The germline V gene encodes CDR1 SGDLS and CDR2 YYNGEE. With 6 bases removed from V and 3 bases from J, the gap between germline ends came to 11 bases. The CDR3 region has the DNA TGTGCCAGCACGGCAGGGTTGACAGATACGCAGTATTTT. As protein: CASTAGLTDTQYF.